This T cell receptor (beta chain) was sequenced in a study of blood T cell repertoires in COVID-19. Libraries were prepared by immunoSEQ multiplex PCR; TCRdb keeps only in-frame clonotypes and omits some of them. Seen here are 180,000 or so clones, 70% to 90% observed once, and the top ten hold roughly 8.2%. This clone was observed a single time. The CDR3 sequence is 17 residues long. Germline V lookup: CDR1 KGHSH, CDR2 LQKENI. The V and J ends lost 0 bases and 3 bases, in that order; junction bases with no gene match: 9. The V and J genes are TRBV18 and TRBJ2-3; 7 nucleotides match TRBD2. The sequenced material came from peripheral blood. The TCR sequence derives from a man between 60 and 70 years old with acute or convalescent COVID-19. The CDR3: CASSPPALAVITDTQYF. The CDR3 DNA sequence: TGTGCCAGCTCACCACCGGCCCTAGCGGTAATAACAGATACGCAGTATTTT.